The next 4 T cell receptor beta chains were all read from a single sample in a study of cytomegalovirus exposure and HLA in healthy donors. Vbeta (60) and Jbeta (13) primers were used in the PCR. Method: immunoSEQ multiplex PCR; TCRdb's copy keeps in-frame clones and lacks some. This table has some 150,000 clones, approximately 90% appearing once. Sequences were obtained from PBMCs. The receptor source for this set is a woman in her twenties or thirties in good health and CMV-seronegative.

The chain employs TRBV5-5 and TRBJ2-7, with 10 bases that match TRBD2. CDR1 is SGHKS and CDR2 is YYEKEE in the germline V gene (reference sequence). This CDR3 has 14 residues. Unmatched junction bases numbered 9, after V lost 3 bases and J lost 9 bases. The DNA of the CDR3 is TGTGCCAGCAGCTCAAGCGGGAGGGAGACAGGGCAGTACTTC. Translating gives CASSSSGRETGQYF.

This chain links TRBV11-2 with TRBJ1-1; no definite D call. The CDR3 length is 12 residues. Germline V gene lookup returns CDR1 SGHAT and CDR2 FQNNGV. V was pared by 6 bases and J by 7 bases, with 12 bases between. The CDR3 region is CASSLRGIEAFF. The CDR3 DNA sequence: TGTGCCAGCAGTCTACGGGGAATTGAAGCTTTCTTT.

This chain links TRBV5-4 with TRBJ1-1, with D maybe TRBD1 (5 bases). The V end was cut by 2 bases, the J end by 1 base, with 9 bases between. Germline V gene data show CDR1 as SGHNT and CDR2 as YYREEE (reference sequence). This CDR3 has 14 residues. In DNA form, the CDR3 reads TGTGCCAGCAGCTTCACCGGGGGGAACACTGAAGCTTTCTTT. This encodes CASSFTGGNTEAFF. The full variable domain, rest sourced from reference TRBV5-4 and TRBJ1-1, is ETGVTQSPTHLIKTRGQQVTLRCSSQSGHNTVSWYQQALGQGPQFIFQYYREEENGRGNFPPRFSGLQFPNYSSELNVNALELDDSALYLCASSFTGGNTEAFFGQGTRLTVV.

The rearrangement uses TRBV5-8 and TRBJ1-5; D is uncertain. CDR3 length: 16 residues. The V gene lost 0 bases and the J gene lost 0 bases, with 10 bases spanning the gap. The germline V gene has CDR1 SGHTS and CDR2 YDEGEE. The CDR3 here is CASSLEGVFSNQPQHF. CDR3 nucleotide sequence: TGTGCCAGCAGCTTGGAGGGAGTTTTTAGCAATCAGCCCCAGCATTTT. The full variable domain, its missing parts supplied by reference TRBV5-8 and TRBJ1-5, is EAGVTQSPTHLIKTRGQQATLRCSPISGHTSVYWYQQALGLGLQFLLWYDEGEERNRGNFPPRFSGRQFPNYSSELNVNALELEDSALYLCASSLEGVFSNQPQHFGDGTRLSIL.